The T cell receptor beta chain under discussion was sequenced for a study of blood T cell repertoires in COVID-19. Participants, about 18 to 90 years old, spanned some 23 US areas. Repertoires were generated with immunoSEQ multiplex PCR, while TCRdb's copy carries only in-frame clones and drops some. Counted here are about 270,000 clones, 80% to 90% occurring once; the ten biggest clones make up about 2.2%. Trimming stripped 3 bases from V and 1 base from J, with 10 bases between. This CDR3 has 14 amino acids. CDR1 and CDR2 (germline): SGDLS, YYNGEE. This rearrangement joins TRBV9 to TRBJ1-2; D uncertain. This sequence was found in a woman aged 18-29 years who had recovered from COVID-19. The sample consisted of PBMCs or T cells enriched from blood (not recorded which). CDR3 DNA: TGTGCCAGCAGCGCTCGGGGTTTTAACTATGGCTACACCTTC. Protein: CASSARGFNYGYTF.